This T cell receptor beta chain was identified in a study of memory CD4+ T cells and cytomegalovirus serostatus. General study points: The CMV-associated TCR signature appears largely within the CD4+ memory repertoire.

This table comes from immunoSEQ multiplex PCR, and its TCRdb copy is limited to in-frame clones, with some not included. This table holds 84,000 or so clones, around 80% found once. As for this clone: Antigen: not known.

The sort gate was single viable CD3+CD4+CD8-CD45RO+ cells for memory CD4+ T cells. The sequenced material came from memory CD4+ T cells from blood. This receptor was taken from an adult in good health and CMV-seronegative.

The CDR3 bases are TGTGCCAGCAGCTTACCAGGGGGCTCAGGGGACTATGGCTACACCTTC. Protein: CASSLPGGSGDYGYTF. J is TRBJ1-2 and V is TRBV7-9, with 8 bases aligning to TRBD1. Per germline, CDR1 SEHNR and CDR2 FQNEAQ (reference sequence). The CDR3 consists of 16 residues. V lost 2 bases, J lost 3 bases, and 8 bases stayed unmatched.